One sample yielded the 25 T cell receptor beta chains listed below, sequenced in a study of OX40 agonist ivuxolimab in advanced cancers. TCRdb's copy holds only in-frame clones and misses some; the assay was immunoSEQ multiplex PCR. The sample yields approximately 11,000 clones, about 84% seen once. Sequences were derived from CD4+ or CD8+ T cells sorted from blood, sampled in a trial of the OX40 agonist ivuxolimab. The receptor source for this set is an adult with an advanced solid tumor such as melanoma, head and neck, liver or kidney cancer.

This rearrangement joins TRBV28 to TRBJ1-2; D unresolved. Deletions cut 3 bases from V and 13 bases from J, with 15 bases between. The CDR3 length is 12 residues. CDR1 and CDR2 (germline): MDHEN, SYDVKM. CDR3 DNA sequence: TGTGCCAGCAGTTTTGGGGTCCGGGTTCGCACCTTC. As protein: CASSFGVRVRTF.

This chain connects TRBV7-9 to TRBJ1-2, with 7 nucleotides matching TRBD1. V lost 3 bases and J lost 2; bases outside the gene matches: 3. The germline CDR1 and CDR2 sequences are SEHNR and FQNEAQ (reference sequence). The CDR3 is 14 residues long. The CDR3 nucleotides read TGTGCCAGCAGCTTGGCGACAGGGAACTATGGCTACACCTTC. This gives the protein CASSLATGNYGYTF.

The CDR3 here is CASSLSITGELFF. As DNA, the CDR3 is TGTGCCAGCAGCTTGTCAATCACCGGGGAGCTGTTTTTT. This sequence joins TRBV7-9 and TRBJ2-2; no firm D call. Deletions cut 3 bases from V and 4 bases from J, with 6 bases between. This CDR3 is built from 13 residues. Germline values: CDR1 SEHNR, CDR2 FQNEAQ (reference sequence).

The chain is built from TRBV7-2 and TRBJ2-7, with no clear D. The CDR3 is 14 amino acids. Trimming removed 3 bases from V and 3 bases from J, with 12 bases in between. CDR1 and CDR2 from the germline V gene are SGHTA and FQGNSA. Here the CDR3 DNA reads TGTGCCAGCAGCTTCCAGCAGGATCACTACGAGCAGTACTTC. Its protein is CASSFQQDHYEQYF.

J is TRBJ1-3 and V is TRBV6-1, with TRBD1 as a possible D gene (5 bases). Trimming stripped 6 bases from V and 0 bases from J, with 6 bases between. The CDR3 covers 13 residues. Germline V gene sequence: CDR1 MNHNS, CDR2 SASEGT. The CDR3 region has the DNA TGTGCCAGCAGCGACAGCTCTGGAAACACCATATATTTT. This codes for CASSDSSGNTIYF.

The chain combines TRBV19 with TRBJ2-3; tentatively, D is TRBD2 (6 bases). The CDR3 is 17 amino acids. Trimming pared 4 bases from V and 0 bases from J, leaving 17 bases between. The germline V gene encodes CDR1 LNHDA and CDR2 SQIVND (reference sequence). Here the CDR3 DNA reads TGTGCCAGTAGTAAAGAGCGGGCGGGGCTGAGCACAGATACGCAGTATTTT. It is translated as CASSKERAGLSTDTQYF.

V and J are TRBV6-6 and TRBJ2-1; TRBD2 might be the D (7 bases). Germline CDR1 MNHNY, CDR2 SVGAGI (reference sequence). The V gene lost 7 bases and the J gene lost 6 bases, with 19 bases spanning the gap. The CDR3 spans 15 residues. CDR3 nucleotide sequence: TGTGCCAGCAACAAGGGCGGGGGCTGGCGCAATGAGCAGTTCTTC. Translation: CASNKGGGWRNEQFF.

The V call is TRBV5-1, the J call TRBJ2-3; D gene uncertain. CDR1 and CDR2 (germline): SGHRS, YFSETQ. Deletions cut 2 bases from V and 6 bases from J, with 10 bases between. This CDR3 is 13 amino acids long. In DNA form, the CDR3 reads TGCGCCAGCAGCTTTACGGGTGGCGATACGCAGTATTTT. It codes for CASSFTGGDTQYF.

V is TRBV7-9 and J is TRBJ2-5; D unresolved. This CDR3 has 13 amino acids. The germline V gene has CDR1 SEHNR and CDR2 FQNEAQ (reference sequence). Trimming cost V 5 bases and J 2 bases, with 9 bases left between them. CDR3 amino acids: CASSPLGQETQYF. The CDR3 nucleotides read TGTGCCAGCAGCCCACTCGGGCAAGAGACCCAGTACTTC.

A remark on this clone: An end of the junction differs from the germline gene, which may be a read error. The chain links TRBV5-5 to TRBJ2-1, with D maybe TRBD1 (6 bases). CDR1 and CDR2 (germline): SGHKS, YYEKEE (reference sequence). CDR3 size: 14 residues. CDR3 nucleotides: TGCGCCAGCAGCCAAGAATCAGGGCAGGGGATACAGTTCTTC. Translated: CASSQESGQGIQFF.

The chain recombines TRBV7-2 with TRBJ2-7; D is possibly TRBD1 (5 bases). Germline V gene lookup returns CDR1 SGHTA and CDR2 FQGNSA. The CDR3 is 19 amino acids. The V end was cut by 3 bases, the J end by 3 bases, with 27 bases between. CDR3 amino acids: CASSFVFLFWGSGLYEQYF. CDR3 DNA: TGTGCCAGCAGCTTCGTCTTTCTATTTTGGGGCTCGGGCCTCTACGAGCAGTACTTC.

V usage is TRBV6-5 and J usage is TRBJ2-1; D ambiguous. The CDR3 contains 16 residues. CDR1 is MNHEY, CDR2 SVGAGI, per germline. V lost 2 bases and J 1 base, leaving 12 bases between the germline ends. CDR3 sequence reads: CASSYEDSSSYNEQFF. The CDR3 nucleotides read TGTGCCAGCAGTTACGAAGATTCCAGTTCCTACAATGAGCAGTTCTTC.

The chain couples TRBV7-9 to TRBJ2-3, with D hard to call. Germline V gene sequence: CDR1 SEHNR, CDR2 FQNEAQ (reference sequence). This CDR3 spans 16 amino acids. V lost 1 base and J 0 bases, leaving 11 bases between the germline ends. The CDR3 DNA sequence: TGTGCCAGCAGCTTAGGAGGCTCCTATAGCACAGATACGCAGTATTTT. This encodes CASSLGGSYSTDTQYF.

J is TRBJ2-1 and V is TRBV7-6; 13 nucleotides match TRBD2. After removal of 6 bases from V and 1 base from J, the junction contained 3 bases not matched to a gene. CDR1 SGHVS and CDR2 FNYEAQ come from the germline V gene. There are 16 residues in the CDR3. CDR3 nucleotides: TGTGCCAGCAGTTGGACTAGCGGGAGTTCCTACAATGAGCAGTTCTTC. Its translation: CASSWTSGSSYNEQFF. The full variable domain, in which reference TRBV7-6 and TRBJ2-1 provide the parts outside the CDR3, is GAGVSQSPRYKVTKRGQDVALRCDPISGHVSLYWYRQALGQGPEFLTYFNYEAQQDKSGLPNDRFSAERPEGSISTLTIQRTEQRDSAMYRCASSWTSGSSYNEQFFGPGTRLTVL.

This clone appeared once. The chain combines TRBV27 with TRBJ2-3; 10 positions match TRBD2. J lost 1 base, V lost 5 bases, and 6 bases had no gene match. This CDR3 is 16 amino acids long. CDR1 and CDR2 from the germline V gene are MNHEY and SMNVEV (reference sequence). The CDR3 reads CASSGSGRLRTDTQYF. Written as DNA, the CDR3 is TGTGCCAGCAGTGGTAGCGGGAGGTTGCGCACAGATACGCAGTATTTT.

This clone has only one observation. The chain recombines TRBV4-3 with TRBJ2-6; D not resolved. The CDR3 spans 16 residues. V gave up 4 bases and J gave up 0 bases, with 10 bases separating them. Germline-derived CDR1 and CDR2 are LGHNA and YSLEER. The CDR3 sequence is CASSPGFSSGANVLTF. CDR3 sequence (DNA): TGCGCCAGCAGCCCTGGGTTTAGCTCTGGGGCCAACGTCCTGACTTTC.

With regard to this clone: This same CDR3 is encoded by further DNA sequences in the sample. V gene TRBV6-5 combines with J gene TRBJ2-1, with D maybe TRBD2 (6 bases). Germline CDR1 is MNHEY and CDR2 is SVGAGI. CDR3 length: 14 amino acids. V was clipped by 4 bases and J by 4 bases, with 11 bases between them. In nucleotides, the CDR3 is TGTGCCAGCAGTTTGCGGGAATCATACAATGAGCAGTTCTTC. Translated, it gives CASSLRESYNEQFF.

This chain joins TRBV5-1 and TRBJ2-2; D is unresolved. Trimming stripped 0 bases from V and 7 bases from J, with 4 bases between. The germline gives CDR1 SGHRS, CDR2 YFSETQ. The CDR3 is 12 amino acids. The CDR3 reads CASSLVGGELFF. The CDR3 coding sequence is TGCGCCAGCAGCTTGGTGGGCGGGGAGCTGTTTTTT. Using reference TRBV5-1 and TRBJ2-2 for the parts outside the CDR3, the full variable domain is KAGVTQTPRYLIKTRGQQVTLSCSPISGHRSVSWYQQTPGQGLQFLFEYFSETQRNKGNFPGRFSGRQFSNSRSEMNVSTLELGDSALYLCASSLVGGELFFGEGSRLTVL.

Only one count was recorded for this clone. This rearrangement joins TRBV4-3 to TRBJ2-5; 10 bases agree with TRBD2. The germline V gene encodes CDR1 LGHNA and CDR2 YSLEER. Trimming removed 5 bases from V and 5 bases from J; junction bases left unmatched: 14. CDR3 size: 17 residues. The CDR3 region is CASSASSGSIGYETQYF. The CDR3 nucleotides are TGCGCCAGCAGCGCCTCTAGCGGGAGTATTGGTTACGAGACCCAGTACTTC.

This clone was seen only once. This chain links TRBV13 with TRBJ2-1; no clear D gene. Germline CDR1 PRHDT, CDR2 FYEKMQ (reference sequence). V was shortened by 4 bases and J by 8 bases, with 12 bases between the two germline ends. The CDR3 is made up of 13 amino acids. CDR3 residues: CASSSFGFHEQFF. The CDR3 nucleotides read TGTGCCAGCAGCTCCTTCGGCTTCCATGAGCAGTTCTTC. The full variable domain, completed using reference TRBV13 and TRBJ2-1, is AAGVIQSPRHLIKEKRETATLKCYPIPRHDTVYWYQQGPGQDPQFLISFYEKMQSDKGSIPDRFSAQQFSDYHSELNMSSLELGDSALYFCASSSFGFHEQFFGPGTRLTVL.

The chain employs TRBV9 and TRBJ2-1; D is undetermined. Trimming cost V 0 bases and J 0 bases, with 4 bases left between them. Germline V gene data show CDR1 as SGDLS and CDR2 as YYNGEE. This CDR3 has 14 amino acids. CDR3 loop: CASSVGYSYNEQFF. The CDR3 nucleotides read TGTGCCAGCAGCGTAGGGTACTCCTACAATGAGCAGTTCTTC.

This chain joins TRBV14 and TRBJ1-3; D gene unclear. CDR3 size: 15 residues. The germline V and J ends were trimmed by 4 bases and 0 bases, with 10 bases remaining between them. Germline V gene lookup returns CDR1 SGHDN and CDR2 FVKESK. CDR3 DNA: TGTGCCAGCAGCCTGACGAGGATCTCTGGAAACACCATATATTTT. Its protein is CASSLTRISGNTIYF.

This clone was found a few times. The chain links TRBV11-2 to TRBJ2-1; 12 bases align to TRBD2. J gave up 0 bases and V 4 bases, and 4 bases lay outside the gene matches. Germline-derived CDR1 and CDR2 are SGHAT and FQNNGV. The CDR3 runs 17 residues. The CDR3 sequence is CASSSGTSGYSYNEQFF. DNA of the CDR3: TGTGCCAGCAGCTCGGGGACTAGCGGGTACTCCTACAATGAGCAGTTCTTC.

The chain recombines TRBV10-3 with TRBJ1-4, with a tentative D call TRBD1 (5 bases). Per the germline V gene, CDR1 is ENHRY and CDR2 is SYGVKD. CDR3 length: 15 residues. V lost 3 bases to trimming and J lost 8 bases, with 16 bases between them. CDR3 residues: CAISDPDSSPEKLFF. The CDR3 DNA reads TGTGCCATCAGTGATCCCGACAGTTCGCCCGAAAAACTGTTTTTT.

The V and J genes are TRBV7-9 and TRBJ1-2, with 7 bases lining up with TRBD1. CDR3 size: 16 residues. V was clipped by 5 bases and J by 4 bases; unmatched bases: 13. Germline CDR1 SEHNR, CDR2 FQNEAQ (reference sequence). The DNA of the CDR3 is TGTGCCAGCAGCACACCGGGCAGGGGGGGGTGCTATGGCTACACCTTC. Translating gives CASSTPGRGGCYGYTF.